This TCR beta chain derives from a study of T cell clones after liver transplantation. Points from the study as a whole: Rather than being deleted, graft donor-reactive T cells may have moved into the graft.

In regard to this clone: Its antigen is not known.

Repertoires were generated with immunoSEQ multiplex PCR, while TCRdb's copy carries only in-frame clones and drops some. Of 95,000 to 130,000 clones in the sample, about nine tenths were seen once. Germline CDR1 and CDR2: SNHLY and FYNNEI. The CDR3 sequence is 15 residues long. V shed 5 bases and J 3 bases; nucleotides not matched to a gene: 3. Source: CD4+ T cells from blood, taken 12 months after liver transplant. The origin of this receptor is a human patient who received a liver transplant. Some T cells may arise from the graft donor. The rearrangement joins TRBV2 to TRBJ2-1; 11 nucleotides line up with TRBD2. The DNA of the CDR3 is TGTGCCAGCAGTACCGGGACTAGCGGCTACAATGAGCAGTTCTTC. Its translation: CASSTGTSGYNEQFF.